This T cell receptor beta chain derives from a study of cytomegalovirus exposure and HLA in healthy donors. Produced via immunoSEQ multiplex PCR; TCRdb's table is partial and in-frame only. The data contain under 80,000 clones, roughly 90% of them singletons. V was pared by 4 bases and J by 5 bases, with 11 bases of the junction left unmatched. Germline CDR1 is SGHNT and CDR2 is YYREEE (reference sequence). The CDR3 consists of 16 residues. The sequence was collected from a woman under 30 in good health and CMV-seronegative. The chain carries TRBV5-4 and TRBJ2-2; 7 nucleotides align to TRBD1. Material for sequencing was PBMCs. CDR3 residues: CASSVGQSVGTGELFF. The CDR3, as DNA: TGTGCCAGCAGCGTGGGACAGTCAGTGGGTACCGGGGAGCTGTTTTTT.